These T cell receptor beta chains were read from a single sample in a study of chemoradiotherapy in HPV16-positive cancers. Sequencing used immunoSEQ multiplex PCR; TCRdb keeps in-frame clones, though not all of them. The sample gives roughly 1,400 clones, around 88% of which show up once; about 6.3% is in the top ten. Sequenced material: tumor tissue, taken from a patient who underwent chemoradiotherapy. The receptors come from a human donor with HPV-associated anogenital cancer. The CDR3 runs from the conserved cysteine through the conserved F or W. A D gene is named only where the DNA matches it firmly. Clone size is not always given. Where it is, it says once, few, many or a class for expanded clones.

J gene: TRBJ1-1
D gene: TRBD1
V gene: TRBV6-5
clone size: NA
CDR3 DNA: TGTGCCAGCGCCTACAGGACAGGGGGCGGTGAAGCTTTCTTT
CDR3 protein: CASAYRTGGGEAFF

J gene: TRBJ2-4
D gene: NA
V gene: TRBV4-1
clone size: NA
CDR3 DNA: TGCGCCAGCAGCCAAGATAGAACGGGAGCTACAAACATTCAGTACTTC
CDR3 protein: CASSQDRTGATNIQYF

J gene: TRBJ2-7
D gene: NA
V gene: TRBV2
clone size: NA
CDR3 DNA: TGTGCCAGCACTAGCTCCTACGAGCAGTACTTC
CDR3 protein: CASTSSYEQYF

J gene: TRBJ1-3
D gene: NA
V gene: TRBV19
clone size: NA
CDR3 DNA: TGTGCCAGTACCTTCAACAATACGGGCGAGACTGGAAACACCATATATTTT
CDR3 protein: CASTFNNTGETGNTIYF

J gene: TRBJ2-6
D gene: NA
V gene: TRBV2
clone size: NA
CDR3 DNA: TGTGCCAGCCGAACAGGGCCCGGGGCCAACGTCCTGACTTTC
CDR3 protein: CASRTGPGANVLTF

J gene: TRBJ2-1
D gene: NA
V gene: TRBV28
clone size: NA
CDR3 DNA: TGTGCCAGCAGTTTGTGGGGGGAGCAGTTCTTC
CDR3 protein: CASSLWGEQFF

J gene: TRBJ2-2
D gene: TRBD1
V gene: TRBV4-1
clone size: NA
CDR3 DNA: TGCGCCAGCAGCCGCCGGGACAGGAACACCGGGGAGCTGTTTTTT
CDR3 protein: CASSRRDRNTGELFF

J gene: TRBJ2-1
D gene: TRBD1
V gene: TRBV7-3
clone size: NA
CDR3 DNA: TGTGCCAGCAGCTTAAGACAGGGGATAAGGAATGAGCAGTTCTTC
CDR3 protein: CASSLRQGIRNEQFF

J gene: TRBJ2-5
D gene: NA
V gene: TRBV7-2
clone size: once
CDR3 DNA: TGTGCCAGCAGCATTGCCGGGACAAGCCAAGAGACCCAGTACTTC
CDR3 protein: CASSIAGTSQETQYF

J gene: TRBJ2-3
D gene: NA
V gene: TRBV6-1
clone size: NA
CDR3 DNA: TGTGCCAGCAGTGAGCTGCCCCGGGGCTCGAGCACAGATACGCAGTATTTT
CDR3 protein: CASSELPRGSSTDTQYF

J gene: TRBJ2-7
D gene: NA
V gene: TRBV5-1
clone size: NA
CDR3 DNA: TGCGCCAGCAGCTTGGCCCAGCCCCTCTCCTACGAGCAGTACTTC
CDR3 protein: CASSLAQPLSYEQYF

J gene: TRBJ1-4
D gene: TRBD1
V gene: TRBV19
clone size: once
CDR3 DNA: TGTGCCAGTAGAAGACAGGGTCTAATTAATGAAAAACTGTTTTTT
CDR3 protein: CASRRQGLINEKLFF

J gene: TRBJ1-1
D gene: NA
V gene: TRBV2
clone size: NA
CDR3 DNA: TGTGCCAGCAGTGGGAGACAGGTCTCGCATGCACTGGCTTTCTTT
CDR3 protein: CASSGRQVSHALAFF

J gene: TRBJ2-1
D gene: NA
V gene: TRBV30
clone size: NA
CDR3 DNA: TGTGCCTGGAGCTGGGGGCCATACAATGAGCAGTTCTTC
CDR3 protein: CAWSWGPYNEQFF

J gene: TRBJ1-5
D gene: TRBD1
V gene: TRBV2
clone size: NA
CDR3 DNA: TGTGCCAGCAGCATATCTACAGGGGATAGCAATCAGCCCCAGCATTTT
CDR3 protein: CASSISTGDSNQPQHF

J gene: TRBJ2-5
D gene: TRBD1
V gene: TRBV29-1
clone size: NA
CDR3 DNA: TGCAGCGTTGAAAAGAAGGGGGCGGTGGAGACCCAGTACTTC
CDR3 protein: CSVEKKGAVETQYF

J gene: TRBJ2-2
D gene: NA
V gene: TRBV9
clone size: NA
CDR3 DNA: TGTGCCAGCAGCGTAAGTTTTAGGCATAACACCGGGGAGCTGTTTTTT
CDR3 protein: CASSVSFRHNTGELFF

J gene: TRBJ2-7
D gene: TRBD2
V gene: TRBV29-1
clone size: NA
CDR3 DNA: TGCAGTGGGACTAGCGGGAGCTACGAGCAGTACTTC
CDR3 protein: CSGTSGSYEQYF

J gene: TRBJ1-5
D gene: NA
V gene: TRBV18
clone size: NA
CDR3 DNA: TGTGCCAGCTCACCATCCGATCTTGGGCCCCAGCATTTT
CDR3 protein: CASSPSDLGPQHF

J gene: TRBJ1-1
D gene: NA
V gene: TRBV7-2
clone size: NA
CDR3 DNA: TGTGCCAGCACCCAACAGGGCGGGGGTACTGAAGCTTTCTTT
CDR3 protein: CASTQQGGGTEAFF

J gene: TRBJ2-7
D gene: NA
V gene: TRBV5-4
clone size: NA
CDR3 DNA: TGTGCCAGCAGCTTGCAGCAGGGTCAGTACGAGCAGTACTTC
CDR3 protein: CASSLQQGQYEQYF

J gene: TRBJ2-7
D gene: TRBD2
V gene: TRBV29-1
clone size: NA
CDR3 DNA: TGCAGCGTGTGGCTAGCGGGAGGAATATCCTACGAGCAGTACTTC
CDR3 protein: CSVWLAGGISYEQYF

J gene: TRBJ2-3
D gene: NA
V gene: TRBV10-2
clone size: NA
CDR3 DNA: TGCGCCAGCAGGGTTGGTAGAACTCGGGCGTTAGCATATACGCAGTATTTT
CDR3 protein: CASRVGRTRALAYTQYF

J gene: TRBJ1-1
D gene: NA
V gene: TRBV2
clone size: NA
CDR3 DNA: TGTGCCAGCATCGAACAGCCTATTACGAACACTGAAGCTTTCTTT
CDR3 protein: CASIEQPITNTEAFF

J gene: TRBJ2-2
D gene: NA
V gene: TRBV5-6
clone size: NA
CDR3 DNA: TGTGCCAGCAGCTTGAGTCCTGCGAACACCGGGGAGCTGTTTTTT
CDR3 protein: CASSLSPANTGELFF

J gene: TRBJ2-6
D gene: TRBD1
V gene: TRBV19
clone size: NA
CDR3 DNA: TGTGCCAGTAGTGGACAGGTTGTTACTGGGGCCAACGTCCTGACTTTC
CDR3 protein: CASSGQVVTGANVLTF

J gene: TRBJ1-2
D gene: NA
V gene: TRBV5-5
clone size: once
CDR3 DNA: TGTGCCAGCGTCAATTGTGTCTCGCGAAACTATGGCTACACCTTC
CDR3 protein: CASVNCVSRNYGYTF

J gene: TRBJ1-1
D gene: NA
V gene: TRBV19
clone size: NA
CDR3 DNA: TGTGCCAGTAGTATAAACCCTGTGGGGTACACTGAAGCTTTCTTT
CDR3 protein: CASSINPVGYTEAFF

J gene: TRBJ2-7
D gene: NA
V gene: TRBV4-1
clone size: NA
CDR3 DNA: TGCGCCAGCAGCCCTTCAAGCAGTAGCATCCTCGAGCAGTACTTC
CDR3 protein: CASSPSSSSILEQYF

J gene: TRBJ2-7
D gene: TRBD2
V gene: TRBV11-2
clone size: NA
CDR3 DNA: TGTGCCAGCAGCACACGACTAGCGGGGATCTCCTACGAGCAGTACTTC
CDR3 protein: CASSTRLAGISYEQYF

J gene: TRBJ2-3
D gene: TRBD1
V gene: TRBV5-1
clone size: NA
CDR3 DNA: TGCGCCAGCAGCTCTGCCGGGACAGGGGTTATAACAGATACGCAGTATTTT
CDR3 protein: CASSSAGTGVITDTQYF

J gene: TRBJ1-5
D gene: NA
V gene: TRBV29-1
clone size: NA
CDR3 DNA: TGCAGCGTGGGGGTGCCGGGAAAGTATCAGCCCCAGCATTTT
CDR3 protein: CSVGVPGKYQPQHF

J gene: TRBJ1-2
D gene: TRBD1
V gene: TRBV27
clone size: NA
CDR3 DNA: TGTGCCAGCAGTTTAATAGGCAGGGGGCGAGGCTACACCTTC
CDR3 protein: CASSLIGRGRGYTF

J gene: TRBJ2-1
D gene: NA
V gene: TRBV29-1
clone size: few
CDR3 DNA: TGCAGCGTCCTTAAGTACAATGAGCAGTTCTTC
CDR3 protein: CSVLKYNEQFF

J gene: TRBJ1-5
D gene: NA
V gene: TRBV2
clone size: few
CDR3 DNA: TGTGCCAGCAGCCTAATGACAGGAGCGAGCAATCAGCCCCAGCATTTT
CDR3 protein: CASSLMTGASNQPQHF

J gene: TRBJ1-1
D gene: TRBD1
V gene: TRBV6-1
clone size: NA
CDR3 DNA: TGTGCCAGCAGTGGCAACCGGGACAGGGGAGTTTACACTGAAGCTTTCTTT
CDR3 protein: CASSGNRDRGVYTEAFF

J gene: TRBJ2-7
D gene: TRBD2
V gene: TRBV19
clone size: NA
CDR3 DNA: TGTGCCAGTAGGCGGACTAGCGGGTTCTTGGGCGAGCAGTACTTC
CDR3 protein: CASRRTSGFLGEQYF

J gene: TRBJ2-1
D gene: NA
V gene: TRBV28
clone size: once
CDR3 DNA: TGTGCCAGCGGGGCGATCTACAATGAGCAGTTCTTC
CDR3 protein: CASGAIYNEQFF

J gene: TRBJ1-4
D gene: NA
V gene: TRBV10-3
clone size: NA
CDR3 DNA: TGTGCCATCAGTGGTACAGGGACCGAAAAACTGTTTTTT
CDR3 protein: CAISGTGTEKLFF

J gene: TRBJ1-4
D gene: NA
V gene: TRBV4-2
clone size: NA
CDR3 DNA: TGTGCCAGCAGCCAAGGTGTCTCGGCACCTGCAACTAATGAAAAACTGTTTTTT
CDR3 protein: CASSQGVSAPATNEKLFF

J gene: TRBJ1-1
D gene: NA
V gene: TRBV13
clone size: NA
CDR3 DNA: TGTGCCAGCAGTTCAGGGCGTTTAGGACCTGAAGCTTTCTTT
CDR3 protein: CASSSGRLGPEAFF

J gene: TRBJ2-1
D gene: NA
V gene: TRBV5-5
clone size: NA
CDR3 DNA: TGTGCCAGCAGCCTGGGTAATGAGCAGTTCTTC
CDR3 protein: CASSLGNEQFF

J gene: TRBJ2-7
D gene: NA
V gene: TRBV28
clone size: NA
CDR3 DNA: TGTGCCAGCAGTTTGGAAAGGGCGAGCTCCTACGAGCAGTACTTC
CDR3 protein: CASSLERASSYEQYF

J gene: TRBJ2-2
D gene: NA
V gene: TRBV28
clone size: NA
CDR3 DNA: TGTGCCAGCAGTTTTTTATCCGGCACCGGGGAGCTGTTTTTT
CDR3 protein: CASSFLSGTGELFF

J gene: TRBJ1-4
D gene: TRBD1
V gene: TRBV10-1
clone size: NA
CDR3 DNA: TGCGCCTCACCGCCCTTGGGCAGGGGGCGGAGAACTAATGAAAAACTGTTTTTT
CDR3 protein: CASPPLGRGRRTNEKLFF

J gene: TRBJ2-7
D gene: NA
V gene: TRBV5-4
clone size: NA
CDR3 DNA: TGTGCCAGCAGCTTGCAGCAGGGTCAGTACGAGCAGTACTTC
CDR3 protein: CASSLQQGQYEQYF

J gene: TRBJ2-7
D gene: NA
V gene: TRBV5-1
clone size: NA
CDR3 DNA: TGCGCCAGCAGCTTGCTGGGGGCGCGAGAGCAGTACTTC
CDR3 protein: CASSLLGAREQYF

J gene: TRBJ1-5
D gene: NA
V gene: TRBV28
clone size: NA
CDR3 DNA: TGTGCCAGCACCCTAAGCCCCGGGCCAGTAAGCAATCAGCCCCAGCATTTT
CDR3 protein: CASTLSPGPVSNQPQHF

J gene: TRBJ1-2
D gene: TRBD1
V gene: TRBV5-1
clone size: NA
CDR3 DNA: TGCGCCAGCAGCGCAGAGGGACAGTATGGCTACACCTTC
CDR3 protein: CASSAEGQYGYTF

J gene: TRBJ2-1
D gene: TRBD2
V gene: TRBV27
clone size: once
CDR3 DNA: TGTGCCAGCAGTCCCCGACTAGCGGGAGGATCCTACAATGAGCAGTTCTTC
CDR3 protein: CASSPRLAGGSYNEQFF

J gene: TRBJ2-7
D gene: NA
V gene: TRBV7-6
clone size: NA
CDR3 DNA: TGTGCCAGCAGCGTCCGGGACGGGGGCTCCTACGAGCAGTACTTC
CDR3 protein: CASSVRDGGSYEQYF

J gene: TRBJ2-2
D gene: NA
V gene: TRBV19
clone size: few
CDR3 DNA: TGTGCCAGTAGGCTCGGGACCAACACCGGGGAGCTGTTTTTT
CDR3 protein: CASRLGTNTGELFF

J gene: TRBJ1-1
D gene: NA
V gene: TRBV30
clone size: NA
CDR3 DNA: TGTGCCTGGAGTGTATGGGGGGCGGATACTGAAGCTTTCTTT
CDR3 protein: CAWSVWGADTEAFF

J gene: TRBJ2-7
D gene: NA
V gene: TRBV7-9
clone size: NA
CDR3 DNA: TGTGCCAGCAGCTTAGGGGGTAGGACCTACGAGCAGTACTTC
CDR3 protein: CASSLGGRTYEQYF

J gene: TRBJ2-1
D gene: TRBD2
V gene: TRBV4-1
clone size: once
CDR3 DNA: TGCGCCAGCAGCCGCAGACCGGGACTAGCTTCGGATGAGCAGTTCTTC
CDR3 protein: CASSRRPGLASDEQFF

J gene: TRBJ1-2
D gene: NA
V gene: TRBV7-2
clone size: once
CDR3 DNA: TGTGCCAGCAGCTTAGCAGGGGTCGGTGGCTACACCTTC
CDR3 protein: CASSLAGVGGYTF

J gene: TRBJ2-1
D gene: NA
V gene: TRBV21-1
clone size: NA
CDR3 DNA: TGTGCCAGCAGCAAGAGACTAGCGGTCGAAGGGGAGCAGTTCTTC
CDR3 protein: CASSKRLAVEGEQFF

J gene: TRBJ2-3
D gene: NA
V gene: TRBV30
clone size: NA
CDR3 DNA: TGTGCGGGCGGTAAAGCAGATACGCAGTATTTT
CDR3 protein: CAGGKADTQYF

J gene: TRBJ2-1
D gene: TRBD2
V gene: TRBV29-1
clone size: NA
CDR3 DNA: TGCAGCGTTGAAGTTGGGCGGTCTAGCGGGAGTGATGAGCAGTTCTTC
CDR3 protein: CSVEVGRSSGSDEQFF

J gene: TRBJ1-2
D gene: NA
V gene: TRBV2
clone size: NA
CDR3 DNA: TGTGCCAGCACGCAGGGGTACTATGGCTACACCTTC
CDR3 protein: CASTQGYYGYTF